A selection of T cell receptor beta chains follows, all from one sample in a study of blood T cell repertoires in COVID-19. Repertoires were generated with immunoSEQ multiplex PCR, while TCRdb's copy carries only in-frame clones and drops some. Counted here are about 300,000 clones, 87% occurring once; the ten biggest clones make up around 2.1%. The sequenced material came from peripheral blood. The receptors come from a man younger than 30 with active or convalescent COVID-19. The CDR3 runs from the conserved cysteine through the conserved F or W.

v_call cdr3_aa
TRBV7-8 CASSSTGFPQFF
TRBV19 CASSMDRASSGANVLTF
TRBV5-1 CASSFGTATGELFF
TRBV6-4 CASTGLHVADTQYF
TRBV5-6 CASSLGGQNQPQHF
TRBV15 CATSREQSLNTEAFF
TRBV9 CASSGDRAYEQYF
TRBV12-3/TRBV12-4 CASSLARYEQYF
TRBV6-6 CASSYGPRETQYF
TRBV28 CASSLFPRDRGKNTEAFF
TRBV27 CASSLSQGSDTQYF
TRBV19 CASSIAGSADTQYF
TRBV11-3 CASSSRTGGLTEAFF
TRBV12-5 CASGNQGESTDTQYF
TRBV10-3 CAISDPGQGNTEAFF
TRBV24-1 CATSSSLKYYEQYF
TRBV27 CASRGLGVEQYF
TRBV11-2 CASSLVAGGELFF
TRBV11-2 CASSLGLSEADTQYF
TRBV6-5 CASRLAGRTDTQYF
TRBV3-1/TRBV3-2 CASSQVASEAFF
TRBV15 CATSRVARNTEAFF
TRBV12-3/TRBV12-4 CASSFSNSYEQYF
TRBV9 CASSPRTGTTGVEKLFF
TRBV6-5 CASSLQTEGIYGYTF
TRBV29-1 CSVGQGASTDTQYF
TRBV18 CASSKNRDRGLGYTF
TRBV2 CASSEPGDRGRPGYTF
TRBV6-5 CASSQSGSSYEQYF
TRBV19 CASSIPSPGHTDTQYF
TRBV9 CASSVEGDSYNEQFF
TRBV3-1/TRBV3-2 CASSQGVAGGLGNTQYF
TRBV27 CASSLSTGEQYF
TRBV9 CASTLAGSSYEQYF
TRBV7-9 CASSLGQPNTGELFF
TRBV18 CASSQTAGTRVYEQYF
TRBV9 CASSEGPRFPLAGAGNEQFF
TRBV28 CASTPEGWSNTEAFF
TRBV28 CASSLRATGGNNSPLHF
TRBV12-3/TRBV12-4 CASSVTGYEQYF
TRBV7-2 CASSLSGGVYNEQFF
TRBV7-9 CASSLRGKQFF
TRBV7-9 CASSPQRQGSGDTQYF
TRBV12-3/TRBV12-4 CASTRYEQYF
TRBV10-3 CAISDPGPGYAYF
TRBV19 CASRSTTRGGELAGGREQFF
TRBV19 CASKQVQSGNTIYF
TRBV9 CASSVGTGFQYEQYF
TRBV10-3 CAISPPPDSSGELFF
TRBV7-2 CASSPDRAGNQPQHF
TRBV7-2 CASSLTSGGVAQYF
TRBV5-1 CASSLGSLTGEPQHF
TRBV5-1 CASSRDSMTEAFF